This entry lists 28 T cell receptor beta chains sequenced from one sample in a study of cytomegalovirus exposure and HLA in healthy donors. The PCR had 60 Vbeta and 13 Jbeta primers. Some clones are missing from TCRdb's copy, which holds only in-frame ones; the method was immunoSEQ multiplex PCR. The ten top clones account for about an eighth, within a sample of roughly 80,000 clones. The sequencing input was PBMCs. All receptors come from a man aged 50-60 years in good health and CMV-seropositive.

The V gene is TRBV19, the J gene TRBJ1-6; D remains ambiguous. The CDR3 loop spans 14 amino acids. Germline V gives CDR1 LNHDA, CDR2 SQIVND (reference sequence). Deletions cut 3 bases from V and 11 bases from J, with 14 bases between. This chain's CDR3 is CASSIQREHPPLHF. CDR3 DNA sequence: TGTGCCAGTAGTATTCAACGGGAACATCCACCCCTCCACTTT.

The chain links TRBV4-2 to TRBJ2-1; 7 bases line up with TRBD2. Germline V lookup: CDR1 LGHNA, CDR2 YNFKEQ. CDR3 size: 16 residues. V trimming: 4 bases; J trimming: 4 bases; junction bases outside the gene matches: 10. The DNA for the CDR3 is TGTGCCAGCAGCCCCGTGAGCAGCGGGGCGTACAATGAGCAGTTCTTC. This translates into CASSPVSSGAYNEQFF.

The chain is built from TRBV18 and TRBJ1-2; tentative D call: TRBD1 (6 bases). CDR1 and CDR2 (germline): KGHSH, LQKENI. Between the trimmed V and J ends, which lost 4 bases and 4 bases, there was a span of 13 bases. The CDR3 contains 14 residues. The CDR3 region is CASSLGQGRYGYTF. Written as DNA, the CDR3 is TGTGCCAGCTCACTTGGCCAGGGGCGCTATGGCTACACCTTC.

The V gene is TRBV14, the J gene TRBJ2-3; 9 bases are shared with TRBD2. There are 15 residues in the CDR3. Germline V lookup: CDR1 SGHDN, CDR2 FVKESK. V lost 5 bases, J lost 2 bases, and 5 bases stayed unmatched. The CDR3 loop is CASSFIAGVTDTQYF. CDR3 bases: TGTGCCAGCAGCTTTATAGCGGGAGTCACAGATACGCAGTATTTT.

This chain joins TRBV4-1 and TRBJ1-6; 8 bases line up with TRBD1. Germline values: CDR1 MGHRA, CDR2 YSYEKL. The junction had 10 bases not matched to a gene; V was cut back by 2 bases and J by 7 bases. The CDR3 has 17 amino acids. The CDR3 loop reads CASSQLLPTGVNSPLHF. CDR3 coding DNA: TGCGCCAGCAGCCAACTTCTCCCGACAGGGGTAAATTCACCCCTCCACTTT.

This chain connects TRBV4-1 to TRBJ1-1; 8 bases agree with TRBD1. Germline CDR1 MGHRA, CDR2 YSYEKL. The CDR3 length is 15 residues. The V gene end was trimmed by 3 bases and the J gene end by 2 bases; junction bases not matched to a gene: 5. DNA of the CDR3: TGCGCCAGCAGCCAGGACGACAGGGGTAACACTGAAGCTTTCTTT. Protein: CASSQDDRGNTEAFF.

V gene TRBV6-1 combines with J gene TRBJ2-7; tentative D call: TRBD2 (6 bases). V lost 7 bases and J lost 1, with 14 bases in between. Germline V gene lookup returns CDR1 MNHNS and CDR2 SASEGT. The CDR3 runs to 14 residues. The CDR3 nucleotides read TGTGCCAGCAAGGCGGGACTCGGTTCCTACGAGCAGTACGTC. As protein: CASKAGLGSYEQYV.

CDR3 nucleotides: TGTGCCAGCACCACGGGGAACACTGAAGCTTTCTTT. As protein: CASTTGNTEAFF. The rearrangement links TRBV6-6 to TRBJ1-1; D unresolved. V was pared by 7 bases and J by 1 base, with 7 bases between. The CDR3 spans 12 residues. Germline V CDR1 and CDR2: MNHNY, SVGAGI (reference sequence).

The chain recombines TRBV9 with TRBJ2-1, with 8 bases identical to TRBD2. Germline lookup yields CDR1 SGDLS and CDR2 YYNGEE. V dropped 4 bases and J dropped 3; count of bases not matched to a gene: 9. The CDR3 length is 16 residues. CDR3 region: CASSTAGGILYNEQFF. The CDR3, as DNA: TGTGCCAGCAGCACGGCGGGAGGCATCCTCTACAATGAGCAGTTCTTC.

The V and J genes are TRBV28 and TRBJ2-3; D is possibly TRBD2 (6 bases). V was trimmed by 10 bases and J by 5 bases, leaving 16 bases between them. Germline V gene lookup returns CDR1 MDHEN and CDR2 SYDVKM. The CDR3 spans 13 residues. In DNA, the CDR3 is TGTGCCACCACGGGACTTACAGGAGATACGCAGTATTTT. This translates into CATTGLTGDTQYF.

The chain's CDR3 is CASSPGQVYEQYV. CDR3 nucleotide sequence: TGTGCCAGCAGCCCCGGACAAGTCTACGAGCAGTACGTC. The chain couples TRBV11-2 to TRBJ2-7, with TRBD1 as a possible D gene (5 bases). Germline CDR1 and CDR2: SGHAT and FQNNGV. CDR3 length: 13 amino acids. V was trimmed by 5 bases and J by 3 bases, leaving 11 bases between them.

This chain joins TRBV14 and TRBJ2-2; TRBD1 matches at 9 bases. Germline values: CDR1 SGHDN, CDR2 FVKESK. The CDR3 is made up of 17 amino acids. Losses at the gene ends were 0 bases for V and 4 bases for J; bases not matched to a gene: 6. The CDR3: CASSQEMGQGGTGELFF. CDR3 nucleotides: TGTGCCAGCAGCCAAGAAATGGGACAGGGAGGCACCGGGGAGCTGTTTTTT.

The V gene is TRBV5-1, the J gene TRBJ2-7; weak D call: TRBD1 (6 bases). This CDR3 is 12 amino acids long. Trimming left V 2 bases short and J 12 bases short, with 15 bases between. CDR1 is SGHRS and CDR2 is YFSETQ in the germline V gene. CDR3: CASSFEGGTSYV. The CDR3, as DNA: TGCGCCAGCAGCTTTGAAGGGGGTACATCGTACGTC.

The V and J genes are TRBV5-1 and TRBJ1-3, with D maybe TRBD1 (6 bases). CDR1 and CDR2 from the germline V gene are SGHRS and YFSETQ. Trimming cost V 5 bases and J 0 bases, with 12 bases left between them. The CDR3 has 15 amino acids. DNA for the CDR3: TGCGCCAGCAGGGCGGACAGCAACTCTGGAAACACCATATATTTT. Translating gives CASRADSNSGNTIYF. Full variable domain (rest looked up from reference TRBV5-1 and TRBJ1-3): KAGVTQTPRYLIKTRGQQVTLSCSPISGHRSVSWYQQTPGQGLQFLFEYFSETQRNKGNFPGRFSGRQFSNSRSEMNVSTLELGDSALYLCASRADSNSGNTIYFGEGSWLTVV.

The chain links TRBV5-1 to TRBJ2-1, with 7 positions matching TRBD1. Looked up from germline, CDR1 is SGHRS and CDR2 is YFSETQ. The CDR3 runs 15 residues. With V trimmed by 3 bases and J by 7 bases, 10 bases remained unmatched. This chain's CDR3 is CASSYVPGTDNEQFF. CDR3 nucleotide sequence: TGCGCCAGCAGCTACGTTCCCGGGACAGATAATGAGCAGTTCTTC.

V is TRBV5-6 and J is TRBJ2-3, with TRBD1 matching 9 bases. The junction had 2 bases not matched to a gene; V was cut back by 0 bases and J by 3 bases. The CDR3 has 15 amino acids. In germline, CDR1 is SGHDT, CDR2 YYEEEE. The CDR3 reads CASSLGGQGTDTQYF. The CDR3 DNA reads as TGTGCCAGCAGCTTGGGAGGACAGGGGACAGATACGCAGTATTTT. The whole variable domain, remainder taken from reference TRBV5-6 and TRBJ2-3, is DAGVTQSPTHLIKTRGQQVTLRCSPKSGHDTVSWYQQALGQGPQFIFQYYEEEERQRGNFPDRFSGHQFPNYSSELNVNALLLGDSALYLCASSLGGQGTDTQYFGPGTRLTVL.

The chain links TRBV1 to TRBJ1-1; the D call TRBD1 from the table was never checked on the DNA. TRBV1 is a pseudogene segment. The CDR3 is made up of 17 amino acids. Written as DNA, the CDR3 is TGCACCAGCAGCCGGGACATCGCCTTGACGATGGGCACTGAAGCTTTCTTT. It codes for CTSSRDIALTMGTEAFF.

The chain employs TRBV15 and TRBJ2-3; 9 nucleotides match TRBD2. Germline assignment: CDR1 LNHNV and CDR2 YYDKDF (reference sequence). The CDR3 runs 14 residues. J lost 5 bases, V lost 6 bases, and 6 bases had no gene match. The CDR3 protein is CATSRGTSLDTQYF. DNA of the CDR3: TGTGCCACCAGTAGGGGGACTAGCTTAGATACGCAGTATTTT.

CDR3 sequence: CASMLRGGPDTQYF. DNA for the CDR3: TGCGCCAGCATGCTCCGGGGGGGCCCAGATACGCAGTATTTT. The rearrangement uses TRBV10-2 and TRBJ2-3; 8 positions agree with TRBD2. Unmatched junction bases numbered 7, after V lost 7 bases and J lost 4 bases. Germline V gene sequence: CDR1 WSHSY, CDR2 SAAADI. The CDR3 is made up of 14 amino acids.

V is TRBV2 and J is TRBJ2-2; the match to TRBD2 covers 9 bases. Germline V CDR1 and CDR2: SNHLY, FYNNEI. This CDR3 is 16 amino acids long. V was clipped by 4 bases and J by 2 bases; unmatched bases: 5. The CDR3 loop is CASSALAGINTGELFF. The CDR3 DNA is TGTGCCAGCAGTGCGCTAGCGGGGATTAACACCGGGGAGCTGTTTTTT.

The V and J genes are TRBV9 and TRBJ1-5; D ambiguous. V lost 4 bases, J lost 3 bases, and 14 bases lay in between. Germline CDR1 and CDR2: SGDLS and YYNGEE. The CDR3 sequence is 15 residues long. CDR3 DNA sequence: TGTGCCAGCAGCCCCCTCGCAGAGGACAATCAGCCCCAGCATTTT. This codes for CASSPLAEDNQPQHF.

The rearrangement joins TRBV19 to TRBJ2-3; the match to TRBD1 covers 9 bases. Germline assignment: CDR1 LNHDA and CDR2 SQIVND (reference sequence). This CDR3 is built from 15 residues. J was trimmed by 6 bases and V by 6 bases; bases with no gene match: 10. CDR3 residues: CASSPTGGTGDTQYF. The CDR3 nucleotides read TGTGCCAGTAGCCCCACAGGGGGGACAGGGGATACGCAGTATTTT.

V usage is TRBV19 and J usage is TRBJ1-6; a possible D gene is TRBD1 (6 bases). The length of the CDR3 is 15 residues. Trimming pared 9 bases from V and 0 bases from J, leaving 12 bases between. Per germline, CDR1 LNHDA and CDR2 SQIVND (reference sequence). The CDR3 bases are TGTGCCAGCCTTCAGGGGAGCTCCTATAATTCACCCCTCCACTTT. This gives the protein CASLQGSSYNSPLHF. Full variable domain (outside the CDR3, taken from reference TRBV19 and TRBJ1-6): DGGITQSPKYLFRKEGQNVTLSCEQNLNHDAMYWYRQDPGQGLRLIYYSQIVNDFQKGDIAEGYSVSREKKESFPLTVTSAQKNPTAFYLCASLQGSSYNSPLHFGNGTRLTVT.

V is TRBV2 and J is TRBJ2-1; TRBD2 might be the D (6 bases). Trimming cost V 3 bases and J 0 bases, with 9 bases left between them. CDR3 length equals 15 residues. Germline V gives CDR1 SNHLY, CDR2 FYNNEI. CDR3 nucleotide sequence: TGTGCCAGCAGTGACGGGGGAGGCTCCTACAATGAGCAGTTCTTC. Its protein product is CASSDGGGSYNEQFF.

This rearrangement joins TRBV30 to TRBJ1-5; D might be TRBD1 (6 bases). The CDR3 is 14 amino acids. In germline, CDR1 is GTSNPN, CDR2 SVGIG (reference sequence). The V end was cut by 5 bases, the J end by 6 bases, with 17 bases between. The CDR3 loop reads CAWAPDSGSQPQHF. CDR3 nucleotides: TGTGCCTGGGCCCCGGACAGCGGTAGTCAGCCCCAGCATTTT.

This chain uses TRBV23-1 with TRBJ1-2; D might be TRBD1 (5 bases). TRBV23-1 is noted as an ORF with a role that remains uncertain. The CDR3 runs to 14 residues. Trimming left V 0 bases short and J 2 bases short, with 7 bases between. The CDR3 nucleotides read TGCGCCAGCAGTCAATCAGGGGCAAACTATGGCTACACCTTC. It is translated as CASSQSGANYGYTF.

About this clone itself: Additional DNA sequences in this sample encode the identical CDR3. The V gene is TRBV19, the J gene TRBJ2-3, with 7 bases identical to TRBD2. The germline CDR1 and CDR2 sequences are LNHDA and SQIVND (reference sequence). The CDR3 spans 18 residues. V lost 11 bases to trimming and J lost 0 bases; unmatched junction nucleotides: 20. CDR3 loop: CASSKLEGLAVSTDTQYF. CDR3 in DNA: TGTGCCTCTAGCAAGTTGGAGGGTCTAGCGGTTAGCACAGATACGCAGTATTTT.

This chain uses TRBV6-5 with TRBJ1-2; 9 bases agree with TRBD1. The CDR3 runs 14 residues. CDR1 is MNHEY, CDR2 SVGAGI, per germline. J lost 6 bases, V lost 6 bases, and 8 bases had no gene match. CDR3 sequence reads: CASRDTGGANGYTF. CDR3 in DNA: TGTGCCAGCAGAGATACAGGGGGCGCAAATGGCTACACCTTC.